The 20 T cell receptor beta chains given below trace back to one sample, sequenced in a study of siplizumab effects on memory and regulatory T cells. Assay: immunoSEQ multiplex PCR; the TCRdb copy retains only in-frame clones and omits some. The sample lists some 100,000 clones; more than 85% were seen once. Sequences were obtained from CD4+ T cells sorted from blood. The receptors stem from a human donor in good health. Some clones in this sample may be carry-over from other donors' samples.

The chain uses TRBV6-4 and TRBJ2-2, with a weak D call TRBD1 (6 bases). Germline CDR1 MRHNA, CDR2 SNTAGT. Trimming took 6 bases from V and 1 from J, leaving 9 bases between them. The CDR3 runs 14 residues. In nucleotides, the CDR3 is TGTGCCAGCAGGGAACAGGGGAACACCGGGGAGCTGTTTTTT. Translated, it gives CASREQGNTGELFF.

This clone was found once. This chain connects TRBV28 to TRBJ2-3, with TRBD2 matching over 8 bases. Germline CDR1 and CDR2: MDHEN and SYDVKM. The CDR3 is 16 residues long. Losses at the gene ends were 3 bases for V and 1 base for J; bases not matched to a gene: 6. CDR3 bases: TGTGCCAGCAGTTTTATTGCACTAGCGGGCACAGATACGCAGTATTTT. Translated, it gives CASSFIALAGTDTQYF. The full variable domain, its missing parts supplied by reference TRBV28 and TRBJ2-3, is DVKVTQSSRYLVKRTGEKVFLECVQDMDHENMFWYRQDPGLGLRLIYFSYDVKMKEKGDIPEGYSVSREKKERFSLILESASTNQTSMYLCASSFIALAGTDTQYFGPGTRLTVL.

The chain carries TRBV5-6 and TRBJ2-7, with 8 nucleotides matching TRBD2. After removal of 0 bases from V and 9 bases from J, the junction contained 8 bases not matched to a gene. The CDR3 runs 14 residues. Per germline, CDR1 SGHDT and CDR2 YYEEEE. Here the CDR3 DNA reads TGTGCCAGCAGCTTGGCCGGGGCGGGAGGATCGCAGTACTTC. It yields the protein CASSLAGAGGSQYF.

V usage is TRBV14 and J usage is TRBJ2-3; 8 bases are a match to TRBD2. Trimming took 4 bases from V and 6 from J; bases not matched to a gene: 9. This CDR3 region has 15 residues. Germline CDR1 and CDR2: SGHDN and FVKESK. This CDR3 reads CASSPSGSGWDTQYF. The CDR3 coding sequence is TGTGCCAGCAGCCCCAGCGGGAGTGGTTGGGATACGCAGTATTTT.

This clone has more than one count but fewer than ten. The chain combines TRBV19 with TRBJ2-3; D possibly corresponds to TRBD2 (5 bases). Between the trimmed V and J ends, which lost 5 bases and 6 bases, there was a span of 18 bases. The CDR3 has 15 amino acids. Germline CDR1 is LNHDA and CDR2 is SQIVND (reference sequence). CDR3 in amino acids: CASSFQPGIADTQYF. DNA of the CDR3: TGTGCCAGTAGTTTCCAACCGGGGATCGCGGATACGCAGTATTTT.

V and J are TRBV19 and TRBJ1-1; D is uncertain. Germline V gene lookup returns CDR1 LNHDA and CDR2 SQIVND (reference sequence). The CDR3 has 15 amino acids. The V end was cut by 6 bases, the J end by 0 bases, with 14 bases between. In DNA form, the CDR3 reads TGTGCCAGTAGACCTGATCTGATTATGAACACTGAAGCTTTCTTT. Translated: CASRPDLIMNTEAFF. The full variable domain, completed using reference TRBV19 and TRBJ1-1, is DGGITQSPKYLFRKEGQNVTLSCEQNLNHDAMYWYRQDPGQGLRLIYYSQIVNDFQKGDIAEGYSVSREKKESFPLTVTSAQKNPTAFYLCASRPDLIMNTEAFFGQGTRLTVV.

The V gene is TRBV2, the J gene TRBJ1-1, with D uncertain. CDR3 size: 12 residues. Germline lookup yields CDR1 SNHLY and CDR2 FYNNEI. V dropped 6 bases and J dropped 5 bases, with 10 bases sitting between them. CDR3 amino acids: CASRRLGTEAFF. In DNA form, the CDR3 reads TGTGCCAGCAGAAGACTTGGGACTGAAGCTTTCTTT.

The chain uses TRBV11-2 and TRBJ1-1, with D unclear. Germline V gene lookup returns CDR1 SGHAT and CDR2 FQNNGV. V dropped 1 base and J dropped 5 bases, with 8 bases sitting between them. The CDR3 sequence is 13 residues long. The CDR3 is CASSLVGRTEAFF. DNA of the CDR3: TGTGCCAGCAGCTTAGTAGGCAGGACTGAAGCTTTCTTT.

This chain connects TRBV11-3 to TRBJ2-1; D possibly matches TRBD1 or TRBD2 (5 bases each). V was pared by 1 base and J by 4 bases, with 8 bases between. The CDR3 totals 14 residues. Germline V gives CDR1 SGHNT, CDR2 YENEEA. The chain's CDR3 is CASSLGGIYNEQFF. The CDR3 DNA follows: TGTGCCAGCAGCTTAGGGGGGATATACAATGAGCAGTTCTTC.

This rearrangement joins TRBV27 to TRBJ2-1; 8 bases fit TRBD2. The CDR3 has 13 residues. Germline values: CDR1 MNHEY, CDR2 SMNVEV (reference sequence). Unmatched junction bases numbered 5, after V lost 7 bases and J lost 6 bases. Written as DNA, the CDR3 is TGTGCCAGCACCAAGACTAGCGTCAATGAGCAGTTCTTC. It codes for CASTKTSVNEQFF.

V and J are TRBV2 and TRBJ2-3; TRBD1 is a possible D gene (6 bases). The CDR3 is 13 residues long. V lost 3 bases and J lost 9, with 13 bases in between. Germline V gene data show CDR1 as SNHLY and CDR2 as FYNNEI. Written as DNA, the CDR3 is TGTGCCAGCAGTGACACAGGGTGGGTAACGCAGTATTTT. Protein sequence: CASSDTGWVTQYF.

The gene calls are TRBV5-1 and TRBJ2-1; 8 nucleotides agree with TRBD2. This CDR3 region has 13 residues. The junction had 3 bases not matched to a gene; V was cut back by 4 bases and J by 6 bases. CDR1 is SGHRS, CDR2 YFSETQ, per germline. In DNA, the CDR3 is TGCGCCAGCAGCCGGGAGGGACCCAATGAGCAGTTCTTC. Translation gives CASSREGPNEQFF.

V is TRBV6-6 and J is TRBJ2-1, with 7 bases fitting TRBD2. The V and J ends lost 7 bases and 1 base, in that order; junction bases with no gene match: 7. CDR3 length equals 15 residues. The germline CDR1 and CDR2 sequences are MNHNY and SVGAGI (reference sequence). In DNA form, the CDR3 reads TGTGCCAGCACGTCCTCGCGGGGGTCCTACAATGAGCAGTTCTTC. Encoded protein: CASTSSRGSYNEQFF.

The chain carries TRBV6-6 and TRBJ1-1, with D uncertain. Between the trimmed V and J ends, which lost 2 bases and 9 bases, there was a span of 7 bases. Germline loops: CDR1 MNHNY, CDR2 SVGAGI (reference sequence). CDR3 length: 11 amino acids. The CDR3: CASSYGKKAFF. The CDR3 coding sequence is TGTGCCAGCAGTTACGGGAAGAAAGCTTTCTTT.

The J gene is TRBJ2-7, the V gene TRBV27; D call uncertain. The CDR3 runs to 14 residues. Germline CDR1 MNHEY, CDR2 SMNVEV (reference sequence). Trimming removed 3 bases at V and 4 bases at J, with 13 bases between. The CDR3 DNA follows: TGTGCCAGCAGTTTCGTCGGGCGCCCGTACGAGCAGTACTTC. It is translated as CASSFVGRPYEQYF.

The chain is built from TRBV19 and TRBJ2-5; possibly TRBD1 or TRBD2 for D (5 bases each). CDR3 length: 13 amino acids. V shed 3 bases and J shed 4 bases, with 9 bases lying between them. Germline values: CDR1 LNHDA, CDR2 SQIVND (reference sequence). CDR3 sequence (DNA): TGTGCCAGTAGTATTACGGGACGAGAGACCCAGTACTTC. It is translated as CASSITGRETQYF. The full variable domain, its missing parts supplied by reference TRBV19 and TRBJ2-5, is DGGITQSPKYLFRKEGQNVTLSCEQNLNHDAMYWYRQDPGQGLRLIYYSQIVNDFQKGDIAEGYSVSREKKESFPLTVTSAQKNPTAFYLCASSITGRETQYFGPGTRLLVL.

The chain couples TRBV19 to TRBJ2-5; perhaps TRBD1 as D (5 bases). The germline V gene has CDR1 LNHDA and CDR2 SQIVND (reference sequence). The ends were cut back, 3 bases at V and 2 bases at J, with 13 bases in the middle. The CDR3 runs to 15 residues. CDR3 sequence reads: CASSMGLSPQETQYF. The DNA of the CDR3 is TGTGCCAGTAGTATGGGGCTATCACCTCAAGAGACCCAGTACTTC.

The genes are TRBV2 and TRBJ1-4; D remains ambiguous. The germline V gene encodes CDR1 SNHLY and CDR2 FYNNEI. The CDR3 totals 15 residues. V lost 6 bases and J 8 bases, leaving 19 bases between the germline ends. The CDR3 region has the DNA TGTGCCAGCAGGAGCCATGGACGCGGGCTAGAAAAACTGTTTTTT. Translated, it gives CASRSHGRGLEKLFF.

J is TRBJ1-1 and V is TRBV4-1; D unresolved. CDR1 MGHRA and CDR2 YSYEKL come from the germline V gene. The CDR3 runs 13 residues. The ends were cut back, 0 bases at V and 8 bases at J, with 10 bases in the middle. The CDR3 coding sequence is TGCGCCAGCAGCCAAGAGGGGATACGCGAAGCTTTCTTT. It encodes CASSQEGIREAFF.

The rearrangement joins TRBV11-3 to TRBJ1-2, with 8 bases lining up with TRBD1. CDR3 size: 14 residues. V shed 3 bases and J 4 bases; nucleotides not matched to a gene: 4. Germline V gene sequence: CDR1 SGHNT, CDR2 YENEEA. CDR3: CASSFQGATYGYTF. For the CDR3, the DNA is TGTGCCAGCAGCTTTCAGGGGGCGACCTATGGCTACACCTTC.